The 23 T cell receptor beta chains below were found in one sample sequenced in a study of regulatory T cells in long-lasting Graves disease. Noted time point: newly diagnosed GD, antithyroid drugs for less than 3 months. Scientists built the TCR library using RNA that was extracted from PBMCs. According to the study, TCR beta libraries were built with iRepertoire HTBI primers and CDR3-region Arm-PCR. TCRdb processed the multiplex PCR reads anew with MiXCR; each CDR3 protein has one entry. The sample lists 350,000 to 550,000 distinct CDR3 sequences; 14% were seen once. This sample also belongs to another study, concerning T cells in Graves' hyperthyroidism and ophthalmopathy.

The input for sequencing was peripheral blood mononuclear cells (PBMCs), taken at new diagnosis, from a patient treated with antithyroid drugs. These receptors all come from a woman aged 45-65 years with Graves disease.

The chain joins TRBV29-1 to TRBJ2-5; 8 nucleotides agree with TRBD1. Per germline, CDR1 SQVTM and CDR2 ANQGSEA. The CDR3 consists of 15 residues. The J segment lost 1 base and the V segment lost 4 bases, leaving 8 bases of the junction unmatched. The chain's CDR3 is CSVVSARGPQETQYF. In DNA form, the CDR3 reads TGCAGCGTTGTCTCGGCCAGGGGGCCCCAAGAGACCCAGTACTTC.

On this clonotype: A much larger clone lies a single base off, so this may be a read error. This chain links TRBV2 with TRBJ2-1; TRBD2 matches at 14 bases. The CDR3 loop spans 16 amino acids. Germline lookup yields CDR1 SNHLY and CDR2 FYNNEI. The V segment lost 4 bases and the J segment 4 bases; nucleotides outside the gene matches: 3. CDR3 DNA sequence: TGTGCCAGCAGTGGGGGACTAGCGGGAGTATACAATGAGCAGTTCTTC. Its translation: CASSGGLAGVYNEQFF.

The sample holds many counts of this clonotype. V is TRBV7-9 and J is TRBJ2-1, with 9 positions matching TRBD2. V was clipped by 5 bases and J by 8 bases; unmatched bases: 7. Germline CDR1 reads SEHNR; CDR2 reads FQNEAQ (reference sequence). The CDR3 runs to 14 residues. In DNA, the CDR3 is TGTGCCAGCAGCCTAAGCGGGAGGTGGGATGAGCAGTTCTTC. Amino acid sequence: CASSLSGRWDEQFF.

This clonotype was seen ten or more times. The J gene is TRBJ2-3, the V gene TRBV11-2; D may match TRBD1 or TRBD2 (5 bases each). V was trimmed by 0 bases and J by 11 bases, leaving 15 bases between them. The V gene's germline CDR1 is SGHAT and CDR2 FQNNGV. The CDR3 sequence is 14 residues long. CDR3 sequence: CASSLDAGALEQYF. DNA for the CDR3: TGTGCCAGCAGCTTAGACGCCGGGGCCCTCGAGCAGTATTTT.

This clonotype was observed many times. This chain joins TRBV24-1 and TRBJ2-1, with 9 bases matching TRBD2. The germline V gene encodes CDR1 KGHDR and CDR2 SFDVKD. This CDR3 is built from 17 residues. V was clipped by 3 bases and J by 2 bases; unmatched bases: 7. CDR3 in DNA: TGTGCCACCAGTGATAGGCTAGCGGGAAGGACCTACAATGAGCAGTTCTTC. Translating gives CATSDRLAGRTYNEQFF.

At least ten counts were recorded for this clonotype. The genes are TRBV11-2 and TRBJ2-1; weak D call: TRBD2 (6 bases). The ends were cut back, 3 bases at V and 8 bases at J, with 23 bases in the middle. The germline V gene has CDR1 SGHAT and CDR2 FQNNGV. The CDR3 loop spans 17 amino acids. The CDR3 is CASSLARDPTRNDEQFF. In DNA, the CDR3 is TGTGCCAGCAGCTTGGCTCGCGACCCGACTAGAAACGATGAGCAGTTCTTC.

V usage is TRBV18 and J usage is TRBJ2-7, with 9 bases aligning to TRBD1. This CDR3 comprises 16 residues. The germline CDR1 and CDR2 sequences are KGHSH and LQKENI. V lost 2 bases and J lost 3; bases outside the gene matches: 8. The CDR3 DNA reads TGTGCCAGCTCACCATACGGACAGGGGTCGGGCTACGAGCAGTACTTC. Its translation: CASSPYGQGSGYEQYF.

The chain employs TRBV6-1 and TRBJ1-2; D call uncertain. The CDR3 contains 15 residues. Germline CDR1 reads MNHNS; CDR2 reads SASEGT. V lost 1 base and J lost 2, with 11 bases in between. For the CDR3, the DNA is TGTGCCAGCAGTGAAGGTCCCCAGGAGAACTATGGCTACACCTTC. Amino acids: CASSEGPQENYGYTF.

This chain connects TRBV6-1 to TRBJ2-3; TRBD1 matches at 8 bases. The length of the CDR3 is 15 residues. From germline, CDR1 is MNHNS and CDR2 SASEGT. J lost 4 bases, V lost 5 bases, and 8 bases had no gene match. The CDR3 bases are TGTGCCAGCAGTATAGGACAGGGAAAAGCAGATACGCAGTATTTT. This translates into CASSIGQGKADTQYF.

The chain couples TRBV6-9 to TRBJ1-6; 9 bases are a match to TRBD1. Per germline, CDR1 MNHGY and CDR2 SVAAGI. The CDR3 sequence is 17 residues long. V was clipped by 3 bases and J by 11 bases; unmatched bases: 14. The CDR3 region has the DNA TGTGCCAGCAGTTACGCTCCGGACAGGGGCGTGTTGACACCCCTCCACTTT. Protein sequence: CASSYAPDRGVLTPLHF.

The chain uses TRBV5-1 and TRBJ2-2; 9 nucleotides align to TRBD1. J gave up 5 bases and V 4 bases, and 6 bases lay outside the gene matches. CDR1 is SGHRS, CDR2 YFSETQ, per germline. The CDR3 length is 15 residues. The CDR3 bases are TGCGCCAGCAGCCTGGGGACAGGGACGACCGGGGAGCTGTTTTTT. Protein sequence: CASSLGTGTTGELFF.

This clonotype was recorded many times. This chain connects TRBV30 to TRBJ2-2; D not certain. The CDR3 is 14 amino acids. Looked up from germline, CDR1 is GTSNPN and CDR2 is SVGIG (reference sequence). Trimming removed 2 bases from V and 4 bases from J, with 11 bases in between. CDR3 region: CAWSWGRVTGELFF. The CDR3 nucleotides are TGTGCCTGGAGTTGGGGTCGCGTCACCGGGGAGCTGTTTTTT.

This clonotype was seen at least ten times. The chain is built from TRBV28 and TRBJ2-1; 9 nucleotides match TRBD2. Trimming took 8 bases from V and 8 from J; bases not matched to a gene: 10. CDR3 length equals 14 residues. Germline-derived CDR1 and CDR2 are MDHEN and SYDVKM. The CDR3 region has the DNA TGTGCCAGCCGCCGGACTAGCGAGACGGATGAGCAGTTCTTC. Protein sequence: CASRRTSETDEQFF.

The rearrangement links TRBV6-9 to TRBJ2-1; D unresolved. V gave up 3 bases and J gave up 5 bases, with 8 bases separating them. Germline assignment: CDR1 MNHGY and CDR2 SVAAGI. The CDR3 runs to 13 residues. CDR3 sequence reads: CASSYGGNNEQFF. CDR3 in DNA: TGTGCCAGCAGTTACGGTGGAAACAATGAGCAGTTCTTC.

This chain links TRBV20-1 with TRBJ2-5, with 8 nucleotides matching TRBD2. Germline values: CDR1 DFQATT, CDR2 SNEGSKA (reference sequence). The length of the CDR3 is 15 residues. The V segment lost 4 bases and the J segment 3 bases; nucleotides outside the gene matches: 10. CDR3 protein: CSATGSGTKEETQYF. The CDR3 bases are TGCAGTGCTACTGGTAGCGGGACGAAGGAAGAGACCCAGTACTTC.

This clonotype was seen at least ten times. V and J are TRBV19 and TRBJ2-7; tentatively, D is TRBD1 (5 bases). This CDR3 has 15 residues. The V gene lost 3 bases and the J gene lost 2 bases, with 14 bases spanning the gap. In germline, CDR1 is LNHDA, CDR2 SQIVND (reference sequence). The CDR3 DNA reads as TGTGCCAGTAGTATCCAAGGGGCACCAACCTACGAGCAGTACTTC. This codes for CASSIQGAPTYEQYF.

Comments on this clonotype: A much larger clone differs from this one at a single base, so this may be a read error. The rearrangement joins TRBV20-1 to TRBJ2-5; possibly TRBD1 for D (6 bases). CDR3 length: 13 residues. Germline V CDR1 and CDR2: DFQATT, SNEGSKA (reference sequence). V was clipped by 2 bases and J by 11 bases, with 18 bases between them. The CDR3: CSARKQQGHEQYF. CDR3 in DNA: TGCAGTGCTAGAAAGCAACAGGGCCATGAGCAGTACTTC.

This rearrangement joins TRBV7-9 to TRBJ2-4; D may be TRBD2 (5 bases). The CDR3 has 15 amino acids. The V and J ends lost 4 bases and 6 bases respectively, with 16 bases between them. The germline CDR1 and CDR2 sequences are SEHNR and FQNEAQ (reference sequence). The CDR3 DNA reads TGTGCCAGCAGCTCAACTTCACGGGGATCAAACATTCAGTACTTC. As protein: CASSSTSRGSNIQYF.

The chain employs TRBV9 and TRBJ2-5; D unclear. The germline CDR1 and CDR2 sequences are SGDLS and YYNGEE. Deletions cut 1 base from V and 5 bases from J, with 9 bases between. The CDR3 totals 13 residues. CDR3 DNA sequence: TGTGCCAGCAGCGTAAGAGAGTCCGAGACCCAGTACTTC. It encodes CASSVRESETQYF.

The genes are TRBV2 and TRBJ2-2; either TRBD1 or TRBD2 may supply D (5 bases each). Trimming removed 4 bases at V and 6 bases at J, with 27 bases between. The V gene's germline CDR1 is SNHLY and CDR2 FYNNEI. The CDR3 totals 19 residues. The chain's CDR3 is CASSGGNRDPGFRAGELFF. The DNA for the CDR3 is TGTGCCAGCAGTGGGGGCAACCGGGACCCCGGTTTTAGAGCCGGGGAGCTGTTTTTT.

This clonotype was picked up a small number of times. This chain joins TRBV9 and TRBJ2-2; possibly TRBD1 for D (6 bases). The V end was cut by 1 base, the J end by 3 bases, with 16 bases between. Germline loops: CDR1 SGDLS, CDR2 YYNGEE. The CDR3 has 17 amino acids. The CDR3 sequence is CASSVSLGHDYTGELFF. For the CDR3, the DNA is TGTGCCAGCAGCGTATCGCTGGGACATGACTACACCGGGGAGCTGTTTTTT.

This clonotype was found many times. The CDR3 reads CASSPTSGMKFF. The CDR3 DNA reads as TGTGCCAGCAGCCCGACTAGCGGGATGAAGTTCTTC. The chain couples TRBV7-3 to TRBJ2-1; 11 bases line up with TRBD2. With V trimmed by 5 bases and J by 14 bases, 5 bases remained unmatched. CDR1 is SGHTA, CDR2 FQGTGA, per germline. The CDR3 runs 12 residues.

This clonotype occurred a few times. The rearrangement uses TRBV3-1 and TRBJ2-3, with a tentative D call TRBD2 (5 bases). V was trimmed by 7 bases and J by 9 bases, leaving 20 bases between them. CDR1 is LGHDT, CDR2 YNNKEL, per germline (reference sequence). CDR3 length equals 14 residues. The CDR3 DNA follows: TGTGCCAGCACCCGAGGTATTGGTGGGAGAACGCAGTATTTT. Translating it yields CASTRGIGGRTQYF.